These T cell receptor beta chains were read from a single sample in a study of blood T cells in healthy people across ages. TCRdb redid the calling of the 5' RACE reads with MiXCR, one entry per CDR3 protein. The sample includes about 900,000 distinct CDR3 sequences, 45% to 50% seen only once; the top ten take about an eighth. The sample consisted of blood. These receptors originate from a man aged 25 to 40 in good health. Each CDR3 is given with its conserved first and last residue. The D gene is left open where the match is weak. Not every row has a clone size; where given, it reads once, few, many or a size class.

TGCGCCAGCAGCTTGGGAGGGACTGGGCTCAATGAGCAGTTCTTC | CASSLGGTGLNEQFF | TRBJ2-1 | . | TRBV5-1 | few
TGCGCCAGCAGCCAAGAGGGCGTGGGGGGCATACAAGAGACCCAGTACTTC | CASSQEGVGGIQETQYF | TRBJ2-5 | . | TRBV4-1 | .
TGTGCCAGCAGTCCCGGGAACTCTGACCTCAACACTGAAGCTTTCTTT | CASSPGNSDLNTEAFF | TRBJ1-1 | . | TRBV12-3/TRBV12-4 | .
TGCAGTGCGGTGGACAGGGGGAGGAATGAGCAGTTCTTC | CSAVDRGRNEQFF | TRBJ2-1 | TRBD1 | TRBV20-1 | .
TGTGCCAGCAGCTTAGCAGAGAAGGTGTCCACAGATACGCAGTATTTT | CASSLAEKVSTDTQYF | TRBJ2-3 | . | TRBV7-9 | few
TGTGCCAGCAACCCAGGAGGGGCACTCTACGAGCAGTACTTC | CASNPGGALYEQYF | TRBJ2-7 | . | TRBV6-1 | .
TGTGCCAGCAGTGATCAGGGTGGCAATGAAAAACTGTTTTTT | CASSDQGGNEKLFF | TRBJ1-4 | . | TRBV2 | .
TGCAGTGCTAGCCGGGACCGCGGATATCGTGGCTACACCTTC | CSASRDRGYRGYTF | TRBJ1-2 | . | TRBV20-1 | .
TGCGCCAGCAGCTTGGCCCCAGGGGGTGAAGATTTACCCTACGAGCAGTACTTC | CASSLAPGGEDLPYEQYF | TRBJ2-7 | TRBD1 | TRBV5-1 | .
TGTGCCAGCAGCCCTCAGGGGGCTGATATTCAGTACTTC | CASSPQGADIQYF | TRBJ2-4 | TRBD1 | TRBV5-6 | once
TGTGCCAGCAGCCGACCGGTAGGAACAGATACGCAGTATTTT | CASSRPVGTDTQYF | TRBJ2-3 | . | TRBV7-2 | .
TGCAGCGCCTCTAGGGGAGGGGGCGTTGGTCAGGGCACCGGGGAGCTGTTTTTT | CSASRGGGVGQGTGELFF | TRBJ2-2 | . | TRBV29-1 | .
TGTGCCAGCTCCGACCCCCCTTCAGGGGGCCCTGGCTACACCTTC | CASSDPPSGGPGYTF | TRBJ1-2 | TRBD1 | TRBV6-1 | .
TGTGCCAGCAGCTCCGCGGTGAGGACGAACACTGAAGCTTTCTTT | CASSSAVRTNTEAFF | TRBJ1-1 | . | TRBV7-9 | .
TGTGCCAGCAGCTTAGTTAGTCAGGGGCACGTCCTGACTTTC | CASSLVSQGHVLTF | TRBJ2-6 | . | TRBV7-2 | .
TGTGCCAGCAGCTTAGAGGGTCGGACGGCGGCTTTCTTT | CASSLEGRTAAFF | TRBJ1-1 | . | TRBV7-2 | .
TGTGCCAGCGCCACCGGGGTATGGGAAGAGACCCAGTACTTC | CASATGVWEETQYF | TRBJ2-5 | . | TRBV12-3/TRBV12-4 | .
TGTGCCAGCAGCGTAGTAGAGAACAGCTACGAGCAGTACTTC | CASSVVENSYEQYF | TRBJ2-7 | . | TRBV7-8 | .
TGTGCCAGCAGCGCAGGGGCCGGGGAGCTGTTTTTT | CASSAGAGELFF | TRBJ2-2 | . | TRBV7-9 | .
TGCAGCGTTGACGACTCCCGACCGGGACAGCGTAACTATGGCTACACCTTC | CSVDDSRPGQRNYGYTF | TRBJ1-2 | TRBD1 | TRBV29-1 | few
TGCGCCAGCAGCCAAGTCCGTGGGACAGGGGAAGAGACCCAGTACTTC | CASSQVRGTGEETQYF | TRBJ2-5 | TRBD1 | TRBV4-1 | few
TGTGCCAGCAGCGGTACCGGGACCTTGACCGGGGAGCTGTTTTTT | CASSGTGTLTGELFF | TRBJ2-2 | . | TRBV7-2 | .
TGTGCCAGCAGTTTGCAGGGGACTGAAGCTTTCTTT | CASSLQGTEAFF | TRBJ1-1 | . | TRBV12-3/TRBV12-4 | .
TGTGCCAGCATCCCAACAGGGAAAGAGACCCAGTACTTC | CASIPTGKETQYF | TRBJ2-5 | . | TRBV28 | .
TGTGCCAGCAATAGCCGGGACAGGGCTTCACCCCTCCACTTT | CASNSRDRASPLHF | TRBJ1-6 | TRBD1 | TRBV7-9 | .
TGTGCCAGCCGAGGCTGGCTAGGGCGACGGCCAGCTTTCTTT | CASRGWLGRRPAFF | TRBJ1-1 | . | TRBV24-1 | .
TGTGCCAGCAGCGTAGGGAGCGGGGGGCCTCTCACAGATACGCAGTATTTT | CASSVGSGGPLTDTQYF | TRBJ2-3 | TRBD2 | TRBV9 | few
TGTGCCAGCAGCCCATCGGGGAAAGGCGAGCAGTACTTC | CASSPSGKGEQYF | TRBJ2-7 | . | TRBV3-1 | .
TGCGCCGGCAGCCATCTTATGGTCGGAGCCTACGAGCAGTACTTC | CAGSHLMVGAYEQYF | TRBJ2-7 | . | TRBV4-3 | .
TGTGCCAGCAATCTAGCGGGGGTCCGAGAGGCCCAGTACTTC | CASNLAGVREAQYF | TRBJ2-5 | TRBD2 | TRBV6-1 | .
TGTGCCAGCAGTTACCTAGGGACAGAGCAAGAGACCCAGTACTTC | CASSYLGTEQETQYF | TRBJ2-5 | TRBD1 | TRBV6-7 | .
TGTGCCTGGAGCCCAACAATAGGCTATGGCTACACCTTC | CAWSPTIGYGYTF | TRBJ1-2 | . | TRBV30 | .
TGTGCCAGCAGTTTATTGGGGGGAATAGGTCATGGCTACACCTTC | CASSLLGGIGHGYTF | TRBJ1-2 | . | TRBV28 | once
TGTGCCAGCAGCCGCCCGGGACTAGCGGGGGTTGATGAGCAGTTCTTC | CASSRPGLAGVDEQFF | TRBJ2-1 | TRBD2 | TRBV14 | few
TGTGCCAGCAGCAGTAACAGGGGTCCCTATGGCTACACCTTC | CASSSNRGPYGYTF | TRBJ1-2 | TRBD1 | TRBV7-2 | .
TGCAGTGCTAGACCCCGACTAGCGGATCGCACAGATACGCAGTATTTT | CSARPRLADRTDTQYF | TRBJ2-3 | TRBD2 | TRBV20-1 | .
TGCAGTGCTATCACTAGCGGGGGCCACTACAATGAGCAGTTCTTC | CSAITSGGHYNEQFF | TRBJ2-1 | TRBD2 | TRBV20-1 | many
TGTGCCAGCAGCTGGAAGGGGAGTGGCACAGATACGCAGTATTTT | CASSWKGSGTDTQYF | TRBJ2-3 | . | TRBV7-2 | .
TGTGCCAGCAGCTTCCTAGCGGGGGCAGATACGCAGTATTTT | CASSFLAGADTQYF | TRBJ2-3 | TRBD2 | TRBV7-2 | few
TGCAGTGCTAGCGGACAAATCTCCAGGTACGAGCAGTACTTC | CSASGQISRYEQYF | TRBJ2-7 | . | TRBV20-1 | .
TGTGCCAGCAGTCCGGACAGGCGGCAGTTCTTC | CASSPDRRQFF | TRBJ2-1 | TRBD1 | TRBV28 | .
TGTGCCAGCAGCTTACTACAGGGGAGATACAATGAGCAGTTCTTC | CASSLLQGRYNEQFF | TRBJ2-1 | TRBD1 | TRBV7-9 | few
TGTGCCAGCAGCTTAGTGGCACAGGCCTATGGCTACACCTTC | CASSLVAQAYGYTF | TRBJ1-2 | . | TRBV7-2 | .
TGCAGTGCTAGAGATTCGACTAGGGGCACGCAGTATTTT | CSARDSTRGTQYF | TRBJ2-3 | . | TRBV20-1 | .
TGTGCCATCACCCCAGAAGAGCGGGGTAAGGCCTACGAGCAGTACTTC | CAITPEERGKAYEQYF | TRBJ2-7 | TRBD2 | TRBV10-3 | .
TGTGCCAGCAGCTTAGGGGGCGGGGGAACCACAGATACGCAGTATTTT | CASSLGGGGTTDTQYF | TRBJ2-3 | TRBD2 | TRBV11-2 | .
TGTGCCAGCAGCCCAACAGGCATGCCTTCCGACGAGCAGTACTTC | CASSPTGMPSDEQYF | TRBJ2-7 | . | TRBV9 | many
TGTGCCAGCAGTATTAGGGGGGGTCCCTACAATGAGCAGTTCTTC | CASSIRGGPYNEQFF | TRBJ2-1 | . | TRBV28 | few
TGTGCCAGCCGCACCCTAGGTCAGCCCCAGCATTTT | CASRTLGQPQHF | TRBJ1-5 | . | TRBV6-5 | .
TGTGCCAGCAGTTACTCGGGGAACAAGCACGAAGATACGCAGTATTTT | CASSYSGNKHEDTQYF | TRBJ2-3 | . | TRBV6-5 | .
TGCGCCAGCAGCTTAAGGGACAGTAGTCATGGCTACACCTTC | CASSLRDSSHGYTF | TRBJ1-2 | TRBD1 | TRBV5-1 | few
TGCAGTGCTACCCGACGACAGGGGATGGTGAACACTGAAGCTTTCTTT | CSATRRQGMVNTEAFF | TRBJ1-1 | TRBD1 | TRBV20-1 | .
TGTGCCAGCAGTTCCTGGGGGACAGGGGGCCATAAAACGCAGTATTTT | CASSSWGTGGHKTQYF | TRBJ2-3 | TRBD1 | TRBV28 | .
TGTGCCAGCAGCCAAGTACGTCGACGTGGTGAGACTAGGGGCCTCAATGAGCAGTTCTTC | CASSQVRRRGETRGLNEQFF | TRBJ2-1 | . | TRBV3-1 | .
TGTGCCAGCAGCGGACAGTCAACGGAGACCCAGTACTTC | CASSGQSTETQYF | TRBJ2-5 | . | TRBV6-2/TRBV6-3 | .
TGTGCCAGCAGAACGGACAGGGTTAGGAATCAGCCCCAGCATTTT | CASRTDRVRNQPQHF | TRBJ1-5 | TRBD1 | TRBV6-2/TRBV6-3 | .
TGTGCCAGCAGTAATGGGGCGTCGAAGACCCAGTACTTC | CASSNGASKTQYF | TRBJ2-5 | . | TRBV7-2 | once
TGTGCCATCAGTGAGCCCAGGGATAACACAGATACGCAGTATTTT | CAISEPRDNTDTQYF | TRBJ2-3 | . | TRBV10-3 | few
TGTGCCAGCAGCCCTGCGGACCCGAAGGAAAAACTGTTTTTT | CASSPADPKEKLFF | TRBJ1-4 | . | TRBV3-1 | .